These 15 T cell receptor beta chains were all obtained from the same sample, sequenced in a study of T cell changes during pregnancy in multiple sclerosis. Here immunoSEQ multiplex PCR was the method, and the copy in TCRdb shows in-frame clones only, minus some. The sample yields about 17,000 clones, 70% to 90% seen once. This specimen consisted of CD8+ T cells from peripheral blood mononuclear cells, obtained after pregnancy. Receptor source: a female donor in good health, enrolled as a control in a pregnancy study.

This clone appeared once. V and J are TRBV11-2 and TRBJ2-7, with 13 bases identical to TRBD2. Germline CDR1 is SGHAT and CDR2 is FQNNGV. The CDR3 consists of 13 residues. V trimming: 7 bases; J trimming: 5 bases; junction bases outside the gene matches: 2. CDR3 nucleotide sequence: TGTGCCAGCATTGGGACTAGCGGGAACGAGCAGTACTTC. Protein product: CASIGTSGNEQYF. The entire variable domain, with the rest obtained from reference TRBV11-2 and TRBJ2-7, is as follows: EAGVAQSPRYKIIEKRQSVAFWCNPISGHATLYWYQQILGQGPKLLIQFQNNGVVDDSQLPKDRFSAERLKGVDSTLKIQPAKLEDSAVYLCASIGTSGNEQYFGPGTRLTVT.

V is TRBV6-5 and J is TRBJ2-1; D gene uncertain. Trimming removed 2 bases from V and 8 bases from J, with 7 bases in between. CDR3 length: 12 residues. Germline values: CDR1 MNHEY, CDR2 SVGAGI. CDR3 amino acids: CASSYNEDEQFF. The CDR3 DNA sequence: TGTGCCAGCAGTTACAACGAGGATGAGCAGTTCTTC.

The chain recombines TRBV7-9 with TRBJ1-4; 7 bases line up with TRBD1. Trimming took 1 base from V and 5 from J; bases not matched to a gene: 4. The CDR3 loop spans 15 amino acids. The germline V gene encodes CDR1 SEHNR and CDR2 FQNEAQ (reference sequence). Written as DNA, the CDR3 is TGTGCCAGCAGCTTAGTGACAGGGCAAAATGAAAAACTGTTTTTT. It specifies CASSLVTGQNEKLFF.

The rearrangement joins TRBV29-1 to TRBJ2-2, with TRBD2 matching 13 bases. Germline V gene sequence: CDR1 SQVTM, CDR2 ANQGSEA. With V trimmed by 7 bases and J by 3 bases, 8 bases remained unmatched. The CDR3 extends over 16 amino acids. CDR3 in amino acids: CSATGLAGRDTGELFF. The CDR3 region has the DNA TGCAGCGCCACGGGACTAGCGGGAAGAGACACCGGGGAGCTGTTTTTT.

The CDR3, as DNA: TGTGCCAGCAGCTTGTCAACACCCTATGGCTACACCTTC. Translating it yields CASSLSTPYGYTF. J is TRBJ1-2 and V is TRBV5-4; no clear D gene. Germline CDR1 is SGHNT and CDR2 is YYREEE (reference sequence). Trimming took off 1 base at V and 4 bases at J, with 8 bases between the two ends. The length of the CDR3 is 13 residues.

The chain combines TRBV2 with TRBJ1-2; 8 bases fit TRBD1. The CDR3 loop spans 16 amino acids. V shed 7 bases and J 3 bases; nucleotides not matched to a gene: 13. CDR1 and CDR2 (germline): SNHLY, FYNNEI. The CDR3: CASIQQGGAEYYGYTF. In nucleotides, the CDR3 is TGTGCCAGCATCCAACAGGGGGGGGCAGAGTACTATGGCTACACCTTC.

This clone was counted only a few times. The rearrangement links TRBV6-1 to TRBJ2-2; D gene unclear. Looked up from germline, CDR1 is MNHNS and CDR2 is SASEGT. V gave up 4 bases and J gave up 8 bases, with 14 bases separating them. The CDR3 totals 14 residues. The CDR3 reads CASSGKLELGELFF. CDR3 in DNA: TGTGCCAGCAGTGGTAAACTGGAGCTTGGGGAGCTGTTTTTT.

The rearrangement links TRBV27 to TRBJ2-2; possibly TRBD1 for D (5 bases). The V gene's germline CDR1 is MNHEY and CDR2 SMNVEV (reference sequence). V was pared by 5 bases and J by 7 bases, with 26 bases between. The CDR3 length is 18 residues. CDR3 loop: CASSPTTRLGENVGELFF. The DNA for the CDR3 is TGTGCCAGCAGTCCCACGACCCGGCTAGGGGAAAATGTCGGGGAGCTGTTTTTT.

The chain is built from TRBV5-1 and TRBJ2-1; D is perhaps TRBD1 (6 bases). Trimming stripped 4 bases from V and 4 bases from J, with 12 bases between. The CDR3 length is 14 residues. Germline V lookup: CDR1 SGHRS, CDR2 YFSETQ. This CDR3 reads CASSHIGQYNEQFF. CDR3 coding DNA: TGCGCCAGCAGCCACATCGGACAGTACAATGAGCAGTTCTTC.

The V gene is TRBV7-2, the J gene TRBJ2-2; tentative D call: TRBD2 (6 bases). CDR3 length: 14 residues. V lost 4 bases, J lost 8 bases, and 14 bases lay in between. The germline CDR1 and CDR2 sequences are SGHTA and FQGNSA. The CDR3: CASSSAGPPGELFF. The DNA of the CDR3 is TGTGCCAGCAGCTCGGCGGGGCCTCCGGGGGAGCTGTTTTTT.

The CDR3 protein is CASSPGGRDVFYGYTF. CDR3 nucleotides: TGTGCCAGCAGCCCAGGGGGGCGGGACGTTTTCTATGGCTACACCTTC. This chain joins TRBV7-9 and TRBJ1-2; 7 nucleotides match TRBD1. Trimming cost V 5 bases and J 4 bases; bases outside gene matches: 13. Germline assignment: CDR1 SEHNR and CDR2 FQNEAQ (reference sequence). This CDR3 is 16 amino acids long.

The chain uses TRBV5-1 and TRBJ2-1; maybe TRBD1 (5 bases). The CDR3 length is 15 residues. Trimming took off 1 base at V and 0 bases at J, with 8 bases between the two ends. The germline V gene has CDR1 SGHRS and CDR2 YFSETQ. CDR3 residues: CASSLTTDSYNEQFF. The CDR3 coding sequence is TGCGCCAGCAGCTTGACGACAGACTCCTACAATGAGCAGTTCTTC.

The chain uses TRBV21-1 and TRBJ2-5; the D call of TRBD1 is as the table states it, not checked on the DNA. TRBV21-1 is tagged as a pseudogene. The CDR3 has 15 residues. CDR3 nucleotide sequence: TGTGCCAGCAAATCATCCGGGACAGGGAAAGAGACCCAGTACTTC. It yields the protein CASKSSGTGKETQYF.

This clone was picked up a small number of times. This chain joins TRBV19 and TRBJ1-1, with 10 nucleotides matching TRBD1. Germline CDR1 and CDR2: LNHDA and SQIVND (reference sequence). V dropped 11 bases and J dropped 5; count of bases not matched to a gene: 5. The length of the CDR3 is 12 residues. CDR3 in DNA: TGTGCCTGCGGGACAGGGGTAACTGAAGCTTTCTTT. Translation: CACGTGVTEAFF.

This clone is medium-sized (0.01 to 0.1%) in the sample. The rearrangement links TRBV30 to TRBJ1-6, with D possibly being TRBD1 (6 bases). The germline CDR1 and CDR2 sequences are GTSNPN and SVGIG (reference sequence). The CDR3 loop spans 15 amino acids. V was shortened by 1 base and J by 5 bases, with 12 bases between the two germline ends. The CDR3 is CAWSETGYDNSPLHF. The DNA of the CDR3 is TGTGCCTGGAGTGAAACAGGGTATGATAATTCACCCCTCCACTTT. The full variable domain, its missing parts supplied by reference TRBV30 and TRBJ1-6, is SQTIHQWPATLVQPVGSPLSLECTVEGTSNPNLYWYRQAAGRGLQLLFYSVGIGQISSEVPQNLSASRPQDRQFILSSKKLLLSDSGFYLCAWSETGYDNSPLHFGNGTRLTVT.